These 21 T cell receptor beta chains originate from one sample sequenced in a study of identical twins. MiXCR was run by TCRdb on the 5' RACE reads, yielding one entry per CDR3 protein. Of 650,000 to 750,000 distinct CDR3 sequences listed, 21% are singletons. The sample was also linked to a second study, of T cells expressing NK-cell markers.

The specimen sequenced was PBMCs. The receptors come from a young woman in good health.

This clonotype was counted only a few times. The chain has TRBV6-5 and TRBJ1-4, with 7 bases fitting TRBD1. Germline CDR1 MNHEY, CDR2 SVGAGI. The CDR3 spans 15 residues. Losses at the gene ends were 2 bases for V and 8 bases for J; bases not matched to a gene: 8. The CDR3 DNA is TGTGCCAGCAGTTACCTCGGACAGGATCAGGAAAAACTGTTTTTT. Amino acid sequence: CASSYLGQDQEKLFF.

The chain is built from TRBV27 and TRBJ1-1; D might be TRBD1 (5 bases). V lost 1 base, J lost 4 bases, and 7 bases lay in between. This CDR3 has 13 residues. The germline CDR1 and CDR2 sequences are MNHEY and SMNVEV (reference sequence). The CDR3 spells CASSLWGSTEAFF. CDR3 DNA: TGTGCCAGCAGTTTATGGGGCAGCACTGAAGCTTTCTTT.

J is TRBJ2-3 and V is TRBV6-2 or TRBV6-3; D not certain. V dropped 8 bases and J dropped 1 base, with 13 bases sitting between them. The CDR3 consists of 14 residues. Germline CDR1 is MNHEY and CDR2 is SVGEGT. Written as DNA, the CDR3 is TGTGCCAGCTCCCCATTTGCGCGCACAGATACGCAGTATTTT. It translates to CASSPFARTDTQYF.

This clonotype was observed at least ten times. The rearrangement uses TRBV12-3 or TRBV12-4 and TRBJ2-5, with a weak D call TRBD2 (5 bases). Trimming removed 1 base from V and 1 base from J, with 10 bases in between. The CDR3 is 15 residues long. The CDR3 loop reads CASSLGGGGQETQYF. DNA of the CDR3: TGTGCCAGCAGTTTAGGAGGTGGAGGCCAAGAGACCCAGTACTTC.

This clonotype was counted between two and nine times. The J gene is TRBJ2-1, the V gene TRBV6-1; 7 bases align to TRBD2. V shed 6 bases and J 8 bases; nucleotides not matched to a gene: 13. Germline assignment: CDR1 MNHNS and CDR2 SASEGT. The CDR3 runs to 15 residues. The CDR3 loop reads CASSPRVAGGYEQFF. CDR3 bases: TGTGCCAGCAGCCCTCGGGTTGCCGGGGGGTATGAGCAGTTCTTC.

The gene calls are TRBV7-3 and TRBJ2-3; D tentatively fits TRBD1 or TRBD2 (6 bases each). The V end was cut by 0 bases, the J end by 6 bases, with 13 bases between. The germline V gene has CDR1 SGHTA and CDR2 FQGTGA. The CDR3 runs 15 residues. This chain's CDR3 is CASSLTEGGLDTQYF. CDR3 coding DNA: TGTGCCAGCAGCTTAACGGAGGGGGGACTCGATACGCAGTATTTT.

This chain uses TRBV10-2 with TRBJ2-1; perhaps D is TRBD1 or TRBD2 (5 bases each). The V gene lost 8 bases and the J gene lost 2 bases, with 13 bases spanning the gap. Germline V CDR1 and CDR2: WSHSY, SAAADI. The CDR3 contains 14 residues. This CDR3 reads CASSGTGPYNEQFF. In DNA form, the CDR3 reads TGCGCCAGCTCCGGGACGGGGCCCTACAATGAGCAGTTCTTC.

This clonotype was detected only a few times. The rearrangement links TRBV29-1 to TRBJ2-1; no firm D call. Germline V gene lookup returns CDR1 SQVTM and CDR2 ANQGSEA. The CDR3 sequence is 11 residues long. Trimming left V 4 bases short and J 5 bases short, with 6 bases between. CDR3 sequence reads: CSVVVDNEQFF. CDR3 sequence (DNA): TGCAGCGTTGTAGTGGACAATGAGCAGTTCTTC.

This clonotype has a handful of counts. The chain couples TRBV7-8 to TRBJ2-3, with 7 nucleotides matching TRBD2. The V and J ends lost 1 base and 2 bases, in that order; junction bases with no gene match: 3. CDR1 and CDR2 from the germline V gene are SGHVS and FQNEAQ. The CDR3 spans 15 residues. CDR3 coding DNA: TGTGCCAGCAGCTTAGTTCAGCGGGACACAGATACGCAGTATTTT. This encodes CASSLVQRDTDTQYF.

This chain connects TRBV25-1 to TRBJ1-6; TRBD1 is a possible D gene (5 bases). The CDR3 is made up of 14 amino acids. Germline V gene sequence: CDR1 MGHDK, CDR2 SYGVNS. The ends were cut back, 4 bases at V and 8 bases at J, with 12 bases in the middle. This CDR3 is CASSARVRHSPLHF. The DNA of the CDR3 is TGTGCCAGCAGTGCCAGGGTGAGGCATTCACCCCTCCACTTT.

This clonotype was counted at least ten times. This chain links TRBV7-2 with TRBJ2-5; maybe TRBD2 (5 bases). Trimming pared 0 bases from V and 5 bases from J, leaving 7 bases between. The CDR3 runs to 13 residues. Looked up from germline, CDR1 is SGHTA and CDR2 is FQGNSA. The CDR3 loop reads CASSLAGVETQYF. The CDR3 region has the DNA TGTGCCAGCAGCTTAGCGGGAGTGGAGACCCAGTACTTC.

This clonotype has just a few counts. V usage is TRBV5-1 and J usage is TRBJ1-1; possibly TRBD1 for D (6 bases). The CDR3 has 15 amino acids. Per germline, CDR1 SGHRS and CDR2 YFSETQ. V lost 1 base and J lost 5, with 15 bases in between. In nucleotides, the CDR3 is TGCGCCAGCAGCTTGTGGTCCGGGAGGGGGACTGAAGCTTTCTTT. This sequence encodes CASSLWSGRGTEAFF.

The chain combines TRBV5-1 with TRBJ1-6; the match to TRBD1 covers 10 bases. The CDR3 is made up of 15 amino acids. J gave up 10 bases and V 4 bases, and 8 bases lay outside the gene matches. Germline CDR1 reads SGHRS; CDR2 reads YFSETQ. The CDR3 DNA sequence: TGCGCCAGCAGCCTGACAGGGGGCGGAAAATCACCCCTCCACTTT. Its translation is CASSLTGGGKSPLHF.

This clonotype has only a few counts. V and J are TRBV20-1 and TRBJ2-7, with D uncertain. The V end lost 3 bases, the J end lost 0 bases, and 9 bases lay between the germline ends. The CDR3 has 13 residues. Germline V gene data show CDR1 as DFQATT and CDR2 as SNEGSKA (reference sequence). In DNA form, the CDR3 reads TGCAGTGCTAGGAACCCGGGCTCCTACGAGCAGTACTTC. Protein sequence: CSARNPGSYEQYF.

The chain joins TRBV29-1 to TRBJ2-1; TRBD2 agrees at 10 bases. CDR1 is SQVTM and CDR2 is ANQGSEA in the germline V gene. V lost 2 bases to trimming and J lost 6 bases; unmatched junction nucleotides: 10. CDR3 size: 16 residues. CDR3 residues: CSVETFSGRWGNEQFF. In nucleotides, the CDR3 is TGCAGCGTTGAAACATTTAGCGGGAGGTGGGGCAATGAGCAGTTCTTC.

The genes are TRBV5-1 and TRBJ2-1; 7 nucleotides match TRBD2. The V segment lost 4 bases and the J segment 7 bases; nucleotides outside the gene matches: 14. Germline CDR1 reads SGHRS; CDR2 reads YFSETQ. This CDR3 contains 16 residues. The CDR3 loop is CASSIALAAGPNEQFF. CDR3 DNA: TGCGCCAGCAGCATTGCCCTAGCGGCGGGCCCTAATGAGCAGTTCTTC.

The J gene is TRBJ2-2, the V gene TRBV20-1; D is undetermined. The CDR3 contains 14 residues. CDR1 is DFQATT, CDR2 SNEGSKA, per germline (reference sequence). V was clipped by 3 bases and J by 0 bases, with 8 bases between them. CDR3 sequence reads: CSASHLANTGELFF. DNA of the CDR3: TGCAGTGCTAGTCACCTGGCGAACACCGGGGAGCTGTTTTTT.

This clonotype came up a few times. The J gene is TRBJ2-7, the V gene TRBV12-3 or TRBV12-4; TRBD1 is a possible D gene (6 bases). V lost 3 bases and J 6 bases, leaving 12 bases between the germline ends. This CDR3 contains 13 residues. The CDR3 sequence: CASSFHTGSEQYF. The DNA of the CDR3 is TGTGCCAGCAGTTTCCATACAGGGAGCGAGCAGTACTTC.

This clonotype showed up just a few times. The V gene is TRBV13, the J gene TRBJ2-5; 7 positions match TRBD1. The junction had 5 bases not matched to a gene; V was cut back by 2 bases and J by 2 bases. This CDR3 is 15 amino acids long. Germline CDR1 is PRHDT and CDR2 is FYEKMQ (reference sequence). CDR3 amino acids: CASSLMGTEQETQYF. As DNA, the CDR3 is TGTGCCAGCAGCTTAATGGGGACAGAACAAGAGACCCAGTACTTC.

This clonotype was recorded many times. This chain links TRBV4-3 with TRBJ2-7, with D possibly matching TRBD1 (5 bases). Germline assignment: CDR1 LGHNA and CDR2 YSLEER. V was cut by 4 bases and J by 3 bases, with 10 bases left in between. This CDR3 is built from 13 residues. The CDR3 coding sequence is TGCGCCAGCAGCCGCATAGACAGCTACGAGCAGTACTTC. It is translated as CASSRIDSYEQYF.

This clonotype turned up a few times. The chain recombines TRBV7-9 with TRBJ1-2; 8 bases match TRBD1. V shed 3 bases, J shed 8 bases, and the junction held 5 bases outside the gene matches. The CDR3 loop spans 13 amino acids. Germline V gene data show CDR1 as SEHNR and CDR2 as FQNEAQ (reference sequence). The CDR3 spells CASSFGQGRGYTF. CDR3 DNA: TGTGCCAGCAGCTTCGGACAGGGCCGGGGCTACACCTTC.